The 3 T cell receptor beta chains below all came from one sample that was sequenced in a study of T cell changes during pregnancy in multiple sclerosis. Generated by immunoSEQ multiplex PCR, the TCRdb table keeps only in-frame clones and is missing some. The repertoire consists of about 62,000 clones, with 89% occurring once and the leading ten covering 2% to 3%. The sequencing used peripheral blood, collected in the first trimester of pregnancy. The receptors here all came from a female donor with multiple sclerosis, enrolled in a pregnancy study.

V and J are TRBV30 and TRBJ1-6; possible D gene TRBD1, 5 bases. The CDR3 contains 13 residues. The V gene lost 4 bases and the J gene lost 6 bases, with 10 bases spanning the gap. Germline CDR1 and CDR2: GTSNPN and SVGIG (reference sequence). CDR3 nucleotides: TGTGCCTGGAAAGGGCAGGGTAATTCACCCCTCCACTTT. Its translation is CAWKGQGNSPLHF.

As regards this clone: One end of the junction does not line up with germline, which may come from a read error. This chain connects TRBV19 to TRBJ1-1, with TRBD1 identical over 7 bases. This CDR3 comprises 13 residues. Germline CDR1 and CDR2: LNHDA and SQIVND (reference sequence). CDR3 region: CASSPTGDTKAFF. In DNA, the CDR3 is TGTGCCAGTAGTCCAACAGGGGACACTAAAGCTTTCTTT.

The CDR3 DNA reads as TGTGCCAGCAGCTTGAGCGGTGGCGGGAGGAGTGAGCAGTTCTTC. Its translation: CASSLSGGGRSEQFF. This chain connects TRBV5-5 to TRBJ2-1, with 8 bases fitting TRBD2. CDR1 is SGHKS, CDR2 YYEKEE, per germline (reference sequence). This CDR3 is 15 amino acids long. Germline trimming cut 1 base from V and 9 bases from J; bases unmatched to any gene: 9.